These 14 T cell receptor beta chains were all obtained from the same sample, sequenced in a study of Tregs in tolerant kidney transplant recipients. Only in-frame clones appear in the TCRdb table, and some are missing; sequencing was by immunoSEQ multiplex PCR. The sample records about 240,000 clones, approximately 84% being singletons. Sequencing used CD4+ T cells from blood. These receptors were taken from a human donor in good health.

The gene calls are TRBV2 and TRBJ2-2; weak D call: TRBD2 (6 bases). The CDR3 has 15 amino acids. V dropped 6 bases and J dropped 5 bases, with 16 bases sitting between them. Germline CDR1 and CDR2: SNHLY and FYNNEI. The CDR3 sequence: CASRGAGAGTGELFF. CDR3 coding DNA: TGTGCCAGCAGGGGAGCTGGAGCGGGTACCGGGGAGCTGTTTTTT.

The chain carries TRBV12-2 and TRBJ2-2; the DNA was not compared with TRBD1, the D call given in the table. TRBV12-2 is tagged as a pseudogene. The CDR3 spans 18 residues. This CDR3 reads CASRLETGQGRSAGELFF. Here the CDR3 DNA reads TGTGCAAGTCGCTTAGAGACTGGACAGGGTAGAAGTGCCGGGGAGCTGTTTTTT.

The chain uses TRBV6-1 and TRBJ2-3; D is possibly TRBD2 (7 bases). Germline values: CDR1 MNHNS, CDR2 SASEGT. Trimming cost V 7 bases and J 2 bases, with 16 bases left between them. The CDR3 length is 15 residues. DNA of the CDR3: TGTGCCAGCAATGGGGGGGGCACATACACAGATACGCAGTATTTT. Translated: CASNGGGTYTDTQYF.

The J gene is TRBJ2-3, the V gene TRBV6-1; TRBD2 might be the D (6 bases). V gave up 0 bases and J gave up 4 bases, with 14 bases separating them. The CDR3 covers 16 residues. Germline V gives CDR1 MNHNS, CDR2 SASEGT. The CDR3 spells CASSEARGFVADTQYF. CDR3 in DNA: TGTGCCAGCAGTGAAGCGCGGGGTTTTGTTGCAGATACGCAGTATTTT.

The chain combines TRBV5-4 with TRBJ2-2, with TRBD1 matching over 8 bases. The V gene end was trimmed by 4 bases and the J gene end by 7 bases; junction bases not matched to a gene: 9. Germline values: CDR1 SGHNT, CDR2 YYREEE (reference sequence). The CDR3 loop spans 15 amino acids. CDR3 nucleotide sequence: TGTGCCAGCAGCGCCCGGACAGGGTGGAGCGGGGAGCTGTTTTTT. Amino acid sequence: CASSARTGWSGELFF.

The chain's CDR3 is CASSSEMGYGYTF. The DNA for the CDR3 is TGCGCCAGCAGCTCTGAAATGGGCTATGGCTACACCTTC. The chain links TRBV5-1 to TRBJ1-2; D not certain. V dropped 3 bases and J dropped 4 bases, with 10 bases sitting between them. Germline loops: CDR1 SGHRS, CDR2 YFSETQ. This CDR3 has 13 amino acids. Combining the CDR3 with reference TRBV5-1 and TRBJ1-2 gives the whole variable domain KAGVTQTPRYLIKTRGQQVTLSCSPISGHRSVSWYQQTPGQGLQFLFEYFSETQRNKGNFPGRFSGRQFSNSRSEMNVSTLELGDSALYLCASSSEMGYGYTFGSGTRLTVV.

This sequence joins TRBV5-5 and TRBJ2-7; TRBD1 aligns across 7 bases. This CDR3 has 15 residues. The V gene end was trimmed by 4 bases and the J gene end by 2 bases; junction bases not matched to a gene: 9. CDR1 is SGHKS, CDR2 YYEKEE, per germline (reference sequence). The CDR3 nucleotides read TGTGCCAGCAGCCCAAGGGACAGACCCGCCTACGAGCAGTACTTC. Protein sequence: CASSPRDRPAYEQYF.

The rearrangement links TRBV19 to TRBJ2-7, with a tentative D call TRBD1 (6 bases). The germline gives CDR1 LNHDA, CDR2 SQIVND (reference sequence). V gave up 1 base and J gave up 3 bases, with 7 bases separating them. The CDR3 runs to 13 residues. The DNA of the CDR3 is TGTGCCAGTAGTATAGCGGGACACTACGAGCAGTACTTC. Its protein is CASSIAGHYEQYF.

The chain joins TRBV11-2 to TRBJ2-7, with 8 bases fitting TRBD1. Trimming at V came to 5 bases and at J to 2 bases, leaving 11 bases not matched to a gene. The CDR3 sequence is 16 residues long. Germline CDR1 reads SGHAT; CDR2 reads FQNNGV. The chain's CDR3 is CASSDPGQGRPYEQYF. The CDR3 bases are TGTGCCAGCAGCGACCCCGGACAGGGCCGACCCTACGAGCAGTACTTC. The complete variable domain, with remaining parts taken from reference TRBV11-2 and TRBJ2-7, reads EAGVAQSPRYKIIEKRQSVAFWCNPISGHATLYWYQQILGQGPKLLIQFQNNGVVDDSQLPKDRFSAERLKGVDSTLKIQPAKLEDSAVYLCASSDPGQGRPYEQYFGPGTRLTVT.

The chain combines TRBV20-1 with TRBJ2-7; D not certain. The V gene's germline CDR1 is DFQATT and CDR2 SNEGSKA (reference sequence). The CDR3 spans 8 residues. Trimming cost V 7 bases and J 5 bases, with 3 bases left between them. CDR3 in amino acids: CSGHEQYF. The CDR3 DNA reads as TGCAGTGGACACGAGCAGTACTTC.

The chain couples TRBV9 to TRBJ2-5; TRBD1 matches at 7 bases. V lost 4 bases and J lost 6; bases outside the gene matches: 15. CDR3 size: 16 residues. Germline V lookup: CDR1 SGDLS, CDR2 YYNGEE. The DNA for the CDR3 is TGTGCCAGCAGCCCCCGCTCACAGGGGCTGTTGCAGACCCAGTACTTC. Translating it yields CASSPRSQGLLQTQYF.

The gene calls are TRBV19 and TRBJ2-7; D gene uncertain. Looked up from germline, CDR1 is LNHDA and CDR2 is SQIVND (reference sequence). The ends were cut back, 8 bases at V and 2 bases at J, with 13 bases in the middle. The CDR3 consists of 13 residues. CDR3 in amino acids: CASALGHTYEQYF. CDR3 nucleotides: TGTGCCAGTGCGTTAGGGCATACCTACGAGCAGTACTTC.

Comment on this clone: This same CDR3 is encoded by further DNA sequences in the sample. The V gene is TRBV2, the J gene TRBJ1-1; D gene unclear. Per germline, CDR1 SNHLY and CDR2 FYNNEI. CDR3 length: 14 amino acids. V lost 8 bases and J 0 bases, leaving 13 bases between the germline ends. The CDR3 sequence is CASSGGGVNTEAFF. The CDR3 DNA reads TGTGCCAGCTCGGGAGGCGGAGTGAACACTGAAGCTTTCTTT.

V is TRBV14 and J is TRBJ2-5, with D possibly being TRBD1 (5 bases). The germline V and J ends were trimmed by 1 base and 3 bases, with 9 bases remaining between them. The CDR3 loop spans 14 amino acids. Germline-derived CDR1 and CDR2 are SGHDN and FVKESK. This CDR3 reads CASSQVGREETQYF. For the CDR3, the DNA is TGTGCCAGCAGCCAAGTTGGCAGGGAAGAGACCCAGTACTTC.